This T cell receptor (beta chain) was recorded in a study of glioma-infiltrating T cells after dendritic cell vaccination. General study findings and limits: Patients with more pretreatment TILs had longer time to progression and survival.

The CDR3 runs to 14 residues. The germline CDR1 and CDR2 sequences are MGHRA and YSYEKL. V lost 5 bases to trimming and J lost 5 bases, with 10 bases between them. This clone was detected only once. Its antigen is not known. TCRdb's table, derived via immunoSEQ multiplex PCR, lists solely in-frame clones and lacks some. The data contain some 38,000 clones, roughly 79% of them singletons. The source of this sequence is a human donor with glioblastoma. V gene TRBV4-1 combines with J gene TRBJ1-6; the D is unclear. Sample: blood, taken before dendritic cell vaccination. This CDR3 reads CASSAGNHNSPLHF. The CDR3 DNA reads TGCGCCAGCAGCGCCGGGAACCATAATTCACCCCTCCACTTT.